This T cell receptor beta chain originates from a study of shared clonotypes between healthy human individuals. About the research overall: CD4 naive and memory got three plates each, CD8 naive two, CD8 memory one.

This table comes from immunoSEQ multiplex PCR, and its TCRdb copy is limited to in-frame clones, with some not included. The table includes about 2.3 million clones, more than 85% detected once. Per germline, CDR1 LNHDA and CDR2 SQIVND (reference sequence). The CDR3 is 15 residues long. V gave up 4 bases and J gave up 0 bases, with 12 bases separating them. This receptor was taken from a man between 18 and 35 years old in good health. Some clones in this sample may be carry-over from other donors' samples. This chain joins TRBV19 and TRBJ1-1; the D gene is possibly TRBD1 (5 bases). The material sequenced was naive CD4+ T cells from PBMCs. Subset described: CD45RA+ positively selected. CDR3 nucleotides: TGTGCCAGTAGTAGGCCGAGGGGTTTGAACACTGAAGCTTTCTTT. It codes for CASSRPRGLNTEAFF.